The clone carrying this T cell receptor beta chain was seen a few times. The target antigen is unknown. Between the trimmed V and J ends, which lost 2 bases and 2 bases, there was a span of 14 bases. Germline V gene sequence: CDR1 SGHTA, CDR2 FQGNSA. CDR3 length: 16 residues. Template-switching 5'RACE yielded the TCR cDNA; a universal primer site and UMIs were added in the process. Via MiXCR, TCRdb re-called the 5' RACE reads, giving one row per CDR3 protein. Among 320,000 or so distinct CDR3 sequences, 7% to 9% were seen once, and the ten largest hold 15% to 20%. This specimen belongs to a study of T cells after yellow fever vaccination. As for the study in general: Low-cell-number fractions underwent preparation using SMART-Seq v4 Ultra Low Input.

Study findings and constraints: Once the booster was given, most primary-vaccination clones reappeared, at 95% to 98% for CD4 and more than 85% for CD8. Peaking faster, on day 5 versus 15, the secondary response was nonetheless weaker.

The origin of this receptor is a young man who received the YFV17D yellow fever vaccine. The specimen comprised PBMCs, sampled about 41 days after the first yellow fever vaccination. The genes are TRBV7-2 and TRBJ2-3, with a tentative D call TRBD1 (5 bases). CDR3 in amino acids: CASSLLTDRHTDTQYF. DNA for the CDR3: TGTGCCAGCAGCTTACTCACTGACAGACACACAGATACGCAGTATTTT.